One and the same sample provided the 28 T cell receptor beta chains below, sequenced in a study of identical twins listed by TCRdb under 2016. Libraries were built with 5' RACE. Sequencing relied on an Illumina HiSeq 2000. TCRdb took the public reads, trimmed them with fastp at Q25, ran MiXCR for clone calling and kept in-frame beta chains. Rows with a matching CDR3 protein are joined into one entry that keeps the most common DNA and genes. The table for this sample lists about 550,000 distinct CDR3 sequences; 20% to 25% of them were counted only once. Approximately 0.49% of the sample lies in the top ten. These data are also associated with another study on yellow fever vaccine responses in identical twins.

Sequencing input: CD4+ T cells sorted from blood. Receptors were obtained from a woman between 18 and 29 years old in good health.

The genes are TRBV20-1 and TRBJ1-2, with D unresolved. The V end lost 2 bases, the J end lost 13 bases, and 14 bases lay between the germline ends. There are 11 residues in the CDR3. Germline V gene lookup returns CDR1 DFQATT and CDR2 SNEGSKA (reference sequence). For the CDR3, the DNA is TGCAGTGCTAGACCCCTGAGTGTTTTCACCTTC. Translated: CSARPLSVFTF.

CDR3 DNA sequence: TGTGCCAGCTCGCCTACCTTAGCGGGGGGGCTCCGCGACAATGAGCAGTTCTTC. This codes for CASSPTLAGGLRDNEQFF. V and J are TRBV18 and TRBJ2-1, with 11 bases fitting TRBD2. V dropped 6 bases and J dropped 5; count of bases not matched to a gene: 15. CDR1 KGHSH and CDR2 LQKENI come from the germline V gene. The CDR3 is made up of 18 amino acids. The variable domain in full, with the rest retrieved from reference TRBV18 and TRBJ2-1, is NAGVMQNPRHLVRRRGQEARLRCSPMKGHSHVYWYRQLPEEGLKFMVYLQKENIIDESGMPKERFSAEFPKEGPSILRIQQVVRGDSAAYFCASSPTLAGGLRDNEQFFGPGTRLTVL.

This clonotype was found a few times. V gene TRBV7-9 combines with J gene TRBJ2-1; no firm D call. The CDR3 is 12 residues long. Looked up from germline, CDR1 is SEHNR and CDR2 is FQNEAQ (reference sequence). V lost 5 bases and J 11 bases, leaving 13 bases between the germline ends. The CDR3 sequence is CASSHSLEKQFF. In nucleotides, the CDR3 is TGTGCCAGCAGCCATAGTTTAGAAAAGCAGTTCTTC.

Worth noting for this clonotype: The junction does not match germline at one end; this may be a read error. The genes are TRBV5-1 and TRBJ2-2; 11 bases agree with TRBD1. The germline V gene encodes CDR1 SGHRS and CDR2 YFSETQ. This CDR3 is built from 15 residues. CDR3 amino acids: CASSLGQGASGELFF. The CDR3 DNA reads TGTGCCAGCAGTTTAGGACAGGGGGCGTCCGGGGAGCTGTTTTTT.

This clonotype came up a few times. The DNA for the CDR3 is TGTGCCAGCAGATCGGCTGGGACTACCCTTTACAATGAGCAGTTCTTC. Translating gives CASRSAGTTLYNEQFF. V and J are TRBV12-3 or TRBV12-4 and TRBJ2-1; TRBD2 aligns across 7 bases. The V and J ends lost 6 bases and 4 bases, in that order; junction bases with no gene match: 12. The CDR3 has 16 amino acids.

The table lists this clonotype with a few counts. The CDR3 loop is CSATDRNIRNNEQFF. DNA of the CDR3: TGCAGTGCTACAGACCGAAACATTCGGAACAATGAGCAGTTCTTC. This chain uses TRBV20-1 with TRBJ2-1; D call uncertain. The CDR3 length is 15 residues. The V end was cut by 4 bases, the J end by 5 bases, with 18 bases between. The germline V gene has CDR1 DFQATT and CDR2 SNEGSKA (reference sequence).

This clonotype appeared a few times. The V gene is TRBV5-1, the J gene TRBJ2-2; TRBD1 agrees at 8 bases. The V gene's germline CDR1 is SGHRS and CDR2 YFSETQ. V was clipped by 4 bases and J by 6 bases; unmatched bases: 8. The CDR3 is made up of 15 amino acids. CDR3 protein: CASSPTGAEAGELFF. As DNA, the CDR3 is TGCGCCAGCAGCCCGACAGGGGCTGAGGCCGGGGAGCTGTTTTTT. Full variable domain (missing parts from reference TRBV5-1 and TRBJ2-2): KAGVTQTPRYLIKTRGQQVTLSCSPISGHRSVSWYQQTPGQGLQFLFEYFSETQRNKGNFPGRFSGRQFSNSRSEMNVSTLELGDSALYLCASSPTGAEAGELFFGEGSRLTVL.

The chain carries TRBV7-9 and TRBJ1-2; no firm D call. CDR1 is SEHNR, CDR2 FQNEAQ, per germline (reference sequence). Trimming stripped 5 bases from V and 4 bases from J, with 14 bases between. There are 14 residues in the CDR3. The CDR3 sequence: CASSLTATGYGYTF. The CDR3 DNA reads TGTGCCAGCAGCCTAACAGCGACCGGCTATGGCTACACCTTC.

The chain joins TRBV12-3 or TRBV12-4 to TRBJ1-6; D call uncertain. The V end was cut by 5 bases, the J end by 7 bases, with 12 bases between. This CDR3 has 14 residues. The CDR3 coding sequence is TGTGCCAGCAGTGAAGGAACACCCAATTCACCCCTCCACTTT. It codes for CASSEGTPNSPLHF.

The chain has TRBV20-1 and TRBJ2-3; unclear D gene. Germline V gene data show CDR1 as DFQATT and CDR2 as SNEGSKA (reference sequence). Trimming shortened V by 3 bases and J by 2 bases, and 21 bases separated the two germline ends. The CDR3 has 17 residues. The CDR3 spells CSASAFDAEGNTDTQYF. For the CDR3, the DNA is TGCAGTGCTAGTGCTTTTGATGCAGAAGGTAACACAGATACGCAGTATTTT.

This clonotype showed up just a few times. The V and J genes are TRBV20-1 and TRBJ2-5; D uncertain. The CDR3 covers 15 residues. V lost 6 bases, J lost 6 bases, and 23 bases lay in between. Germline CDR1 and CDR2: DFQATT and SNEGSKA (reference sequence). The CDR3, as DNA: TGCAGTGCCCTGAATCCGGGTAGTGACGTTCAGACCCAGTACTTC. Its protein is CSALNPGSDVQTQYF.

This clonotype was found a few times. This chain joins TRBV6-2 or TRBV6-3 and TRBJ2-7; unclear D gene. CDR3 length equals 13 residues. Germline lookup yields CDR1 MNHEY and CDR2 SVGEGT. Trimming shortened V by 4 bases and J by 3 bases, and 10 bases separated the two germline ends. The CDR3 loop is CASSSGVIYEQYF. In DNA, the CDR3 is TGTGCCAGCAGTTCTGGGGTCATCTACGAGCAGTACTTC.

The V call is TRBV3-1, the J call TRBJ2-3, with 7 nucleotides matching TRBD2. In germline, CDR1 is LGHDT, CDR2 YNNKEL (reference sequence). With V trimmed by 4 bases and J by 5 bases, 9 bases remained unmatched. The CDR3 totals 15 residues. The CDR3 DNA follows: TGTGCCAGCAGCCTCCGAACGGTAGCGGGAGATACGCAGTATTTT. Translating it yields CASSLRTVAGDTQYF.

This chain connects TRBV6-1 to TRBJ1-5; 9 bases agree with TRBD1. Germline values: CDR1 MNHNS, CDR2 SASEGT. After removal of 6 bases from V and 7 bases from J, the junction contained 10 bases not matched to a gene. The CDR3 sequence is 15 residues long. The chain's CDR3 is CASRKWTGDSQPQHF. Here the CDR3 DNA reads TGTGCCAGCAGGAAATGGACAGGGGATTCCCAGCCCCAGCATTTT.

This chain joins TRBV5-1 and TRBJ2-7; TRBD1 matches at 10 bases. Germline CDR1 is SGHRS and CDR2 is YFSETQ. This CDR3 contains 16 residues. The V gene end was trimmed by 2 bases and the J gene end by 3 bases; junction bases not matched to a gene: 8. CDR3 amino acids: CASSLADRGRVYEQYV. DNA for the CDR3: TGCGCCAGCAGCTTAGCAGACAGGGGGCGCGTCTACGAGCAGTACGTC.

There are a few counts of this clonotype. The chain carries TRBV10-3 and TRBJ2-1; 10 bases match TRBD2. Germline-derived CDR1 and CDR2 are ENHRY and SYGVKD. With V trimmed by 6 bases and J by 8 bases, 7 bases remained unmatched. This CDR3 is built from 14 residues. CDR3 DNA: TGTGCCATCAGCCAGAGCGGGGGGGCCTATGAGCAGTTCTTC. Protein sequence: CAISQSGGAYEQFF.

This clonotype has only a few counts. The chain joins TRBV3-1 to TRBJ2-7, with 11 bases lining up with TRBD1. CDR3 size: 20 residues. Unmatched junction bases numbered 16, after V lost 3 bases and J lost 0 bases. Germline CDR1 and CDR2: LGHDT and YNNKEL (reference sequence). CDR3 bases: TGTGCCAGCAGCCAGGGGACAGGGGGAAGGTGGCGAGATCTCTCCTACGAGCAGTACGTC. Amino acid sequence: CASSQGTGGRWRDLSYEQYV.

This clonotype was seen more than once but under ten times. The rearrangement links TRBV5-1 to TRBJ1-1, with D uncertain. The CDR3 is made up of 13 amino acids. Germline V gene data show CDR1 as SGHRS and CDR2 as YFSETQ. V was cut by 2 bases and J by 3 bases, with 8 bases left in between. The CDR3 protein is CASSLRADTEAFF. The CDR3 coding sequence is TGCGCCAGCAGCTTACGAGCGGACACTGAAGCTTTCTTT.

This clonotype turned up a few times. The chain joins TRBV12-3 or TRBV12-4 to TRBJ2-3; either TRBD1 or TRBD2 may fit D (6 bases each). Trimming stripped 1 base from V and 4 bases from J, with 12 bases between. This CDR3 is 15 amino acids long. The CDR3 nucleotides read TGTGCCAGCAGTTTAGGGGGGGCCGGGTCAGATACGCAGTATTTT. It specifies CASSLGGAGSDTQYF.

This clonotype was detected a few times. The V call is TRBV12-3 or TRBV12-4, the J call TRBJ2-4; tentatively, D is TRBD2 (5 bases). This CDR3 is built from 14 residues. V lost 6 bases and J 8 bases, leaving 17 bases between the germline ends. The CDR3, as DNA: TGTGCCAGCAGGTTTTCGGGCAATAGCGACATTCAGTACTTC. Translating gives CASRFSGNSDIQYF.

In its sample, this clonotype was seen a few times. V is TRBV12-3 or TRBV12-4 and J is TRBJ2-1; D possibly matches TRBD1 or TRBD2 (5 bases each). V was trimmed by 9 bases and J by 0 bases, leaving 12 bases between them. CDR3 size: 14 residues. The CDR3 sequence: CASGKGRSYNEQFF. The CDR3 nucleotides are TGTGCCAGTGGTAAGGGACGCTCCTACAATGAGCAGTTCTTC.

The table lists this clonotype with a few counts. The chain joins TRBV5-1 to TRBJ2-2, with D uncertain. The V end lost 7 bases, the J end lost 0 bases, and 4 bases lay between the germline ends. The CDR3 is 12 amino acids. Germline CDR1 and CDR2: SGHRS and YFSETQ. CDR3 region: CASSTNTGELFF. The CDR3, as DNA: TGCGCCAGCTCCACGAACACCGGGGAGCTGTTTTTT.

This clonotype was counted at least ten times. The gene calls are TRBV5-1 and TRBJ2-1; the match to TRBD2 covers 8 bases. CDR1 is SGHRS and CDR2 is YFSETQ in the germline V gene. The V and J ends lost 7 bases and 9 bases, in that order; junction bases with no gene match: 9. The CDR3 length is 13 residues. The DNA of the CDR3 is TGCGCCAGCTCTTCAGCGGGAGAGGGTGAGCAGTTCTTC. Translating it yields CASSSAGEGEQFF.

The V and J genes are TRBV6-5 and TRBJ2-7, with D tentatively TRBD1 (6 bases). From germline, CDR1 is MNHEY and CDR2 SVGAGI. V was shortened by 5 bases and J by 4 bases, with 9 bases between the two germline ends. The CDR3 length is 12 residues. CDR3 nucleotides: TGTGCCAGCAGTGGGACACGGTACGAGCAGTACTTC. Translating gives CASSGTRYEQYF.

This clonotype came up a few times. The chain uses TRBV5-6 and TRBJ2-3; the D is unclear. V lost 2 bases and J 2 bases, leaving 15 bases between the germline ends. The CDR3 spans 16 residues. From germline, CDR1 is SGHDT and CDR2 YYEEEE. Written as DNA, the CDR3 is TGTGCCAGCAGCTTTGTCGGAACCGCAATCACAGATACGCAGTATTTT. Its translation is CASSFVGTAITDTQYF.

This clonotype was seen only a few times. The CDR3 DNA follows: TGTGCCACCAGTGATTCTGGGGGACAGAGGCTCAATGAGCAGTTCTTC. As protein: CATSDSGGQRLNEQFF. V usage is TRBV24-1 and J usage is TRBJ2-1, with 7 bases aligning to TRBD1. Germline V gene lookup returns CDR1 KGHDR and CDR2 SFDVKD. The CDR3 has 16 residues. With 2 bases clipped from V and 6 bases from J, the junction kept 9 bases outside the gene matches.

The chain couples TRBV20-1 to TRBJ1-5, with a possible D match to TRBD1 (6 bases). Trimming removed 2 bases at V and 0 bases at J, with 11 bases between. This CDR3 region has 15 residues. Germline values: CDR1 DFQATT, CDR2 SNEGSKA (reference sequence). The CDR3 here is CSARPQGNSNQPQHF. In DNA form, the CDR3 reads TGCAGTGCTAGACCTCAGGGGAATAGCAATCAGCCCCAGCATTTT.

The CDR3 is CASSPGQGFYNEQFF. CDR3 sequence (DNA): TGCGCCAGCAGCCCGGGACAGGGTTTCTACAATGAGCAGTTCTTC. The chain recombines TRBV5-1 with TRBJ2-1; 9 nucleotides match TRBD1. The ends lost 4 bases at V and 3 bases at J; junction bases unmatched: 5. The CDR3 sequence is 15 residues long. Germline lookup yields CDR1 SGHRS and CDR2 YFSETQ.